This is a list of T cell receptor beta chains from one sample in a study of cytomegalovirus exposure and HLA in healthy donors. TCRdb's table, derived via immunoSEQ multiplex PCR, lists solely in-frame clones and lacks some. This table holds 140,000 or so clones, over 75% found once. The sample comprised PBMCs. All receptors derive from a female donor in good health and CMV-seronegative. CDR3s include the opening cysteine and the closing phenylalanine or tryptophan. D genes are given only for firm matches. Clone size is stated in some rows and not others, as once, few, many or a class when expanded.

length	J	V	D	size	CDR3	DNA
15	TRBJ1-5	TRBV18	NA	NA	CASSPPGGVRQPQHF	TGTGCCAGCTCACCACCGGGGGGGGTCAGGCAGCCCCAGCATTTT
16	TRBJ1-1	TRBV29-1	NA	NA	CSVESGDAREGPEAFF	TGCAGCGTTGAATCGGGGGACGCCAGGGAGGGCCCTGAAGCTTTCTTT
15	TRBJ2-7	TRBV27	TRBD1	NA	CASSLTQGIAYEQYF	TGTGCCAGCAGTTTAACACAGGGGATTGCCTACGAGCAGTACTTC
16	TRBJ2-7	TRBV28	NA	NA	CASSLSRQTFSYEQYF	TGTGCCAGCAGTTTATCGCGGCAGACCTTCTCCTACGAGCAGTACTTC
14	TRBJ1-1	TRBV5-1	TRBD1	NA	CASMSRDRGTEAFF	TGCGCCAGCATGTCCCGGGACAGGGGAACTGAAGCTTTCTTT
16	TRBJ1-5	TRBV19	NA	NA	CASSSPYAGSNQPQHF	TGTGCCAGTAGTAGCCCGTACGCAGGAAGCAATCAGCCCCAGCATTTT
15	TRBJ2-1	TRBV6-5	NA	once	CASSQAEGDVNEQFF	TGTGCCAGCAGCCAAGCTGAGGGAGACGTCAATGAGCAGTTCTTC
16	TRBJ2-7	TRBV10-1	NA	NA	CASSELAGASSYEQYF	TGCGCCAGCAGTGAGTTAGCAGGGGCCAGCTCCTACGAGCAGTACTTC
14	TRBJ1-1	TRBV6-6	NA	NA	CASSRTAGDTEAFF	TGTGCCAGCAGTCGGACGGCGGGCGACACTGAAGCTTTCTTT
14	TRBJ1-3	TRBV27	TRBD1	NA	CATPGQGTGNTIYF	TGTGCCACCCCGGGACAGGGAACTGGAAACACCATATATTTT
13	TRBJ1-1	TRBV13	NA	NA	CASSLSMNTEAFF	TGTGCCAGCAGCTTATCAATGAACACTGAAGCTTTCTTT
14	TRBJ1-3	TRBV7-9	NA	NA	CASRRGGSGNTIYF	TGTGCCAGCAGGAGGGGAGGCTCTGGAAACACCATATATTTT
14	TRBJ2-7	TRBV5-1	NA	few	CASSPSPFPYEQYF	TGCGCCAGCAGCCCCTCCCCGTTCCCCTACGAGCAGTACTTC
15	TRBJ1-2	TRBV5-4	TRBD1	NA	CASSPRQGGTYGYTF	TGTGCCAGCAGCCCACGACAGGGGGGTACCTATGGCTACACCTTC
15	TRBJ1-2	TRBV28	NA	few	CASSRGWTENYGYTF	TGTGCCAGCAGCCGGGGTTGGACAGAGAACTATGGCTACACCTTC
12	TRBJ2-5	TRBV30	NA	NA	CAWHRTKETQYF	TGTGCCTGGCACAGGACGAAGGAGACCCAGTACTTC
14	TRBJ2-7	TRBV13	TRBD1	NA	CASSSGQGHYEQYF	TGTGCCAGCAGCTCCGGACAGGGACATTACGAGCAGTACTTC
18	TRBJ2-2	TRBV6-1	NA	NA	CASSEALGGAVNTGELFF	TGTGCCAGCAGTGAAGCGCTGGGGGGGGCGGTGAACACCGGGGAGCTGTTTTTT
14	TRBJ1-4	TRBV15	TRBD1	few	CATSGDRGDEKLFF	TGTGCCACCAGCGGGGACAGGGGCGATGAAAAACTGTTTTTT
14	TRBJ2-5	TRBV19	NA	NA	CASSIMTGKETQYF	TGTGCCAGTAGTATAATGACAGGAAAAGAGACCCAGTACTTC
12	TRBJ2-5	TRBV29-1	NA	NA	CSVDRTGEIQYF	TGCAGCGTAGACCGGACGGGAGAGATCCAGTACTTC
11	TRBJ1-1	TRBV28	NA	NA	CAAAGNSEAFF	TGCGCAGCAGCGGGCAATAGTGAAGCTTTCTTT
15	TRBJ1-1	TRBV7-6	NA	once	CASSSRQGRFTEAFF	TGTGCCAGCAGCTCGAGGCAGGGAAGGTTTACTGAAGCTTTCTTT
14	TRBJ1-5	TRBV28	TRBD1	NA	CASSDRVGNQPQHF	TGTGCCAGCTCTGACAGGGTCGGCAATCAGCCCCAGCATTTT
14	TRBJ1-5	TRBV18	NA	few	CASSPGGGDQPQHF	TGTGCCAGCTCACCAGGGGGGGGTGATCAGCCCCAGCATTTT
14	TRBJ1-4	TRBV5-6	NA	NA	CASSLKAGGEKLFF	TGTGCCAGCAGCCTTAAGGCCGGGGGTGAAAAACTGTTTTTT
15	TRBJ2-7	TRBV7-9	NA	NA	CASSGRGTRESEQYF	TGTGCCAGCAGCGGCCGGGGGACGAGGGAATCCGAGCAGTACTTC
15	TRBJ2-1	TRBV6-1	NA	few	CASSEAGDSYNEQFF	TGTGCCAGCAGTGAAGCGGGAGACTCCTACAATGAGCAGTTCTTC
15	TRBJ1-5	TRBV1	NA	NA	CTSSQGEQGSQPQHF	TGCACCAGCAGCCAAGGGGAACAGGGAAGTCAGCCCCAGCATTTT
14	TRBJ2-2	TRBV6-5	TRBD2	NA	CASRDGGDIRELFF	TGTGCCAGCAGGGACGGGGGGGACATCCGGGAGCTGTTTTTT
13	TRBJ1-1	TRBV6-1	NA	NA	CASNRGTNTEAFF	TGTGCCAGCAACCGGGGGACGAACACTGAAGCTTTCTTT
17	TRBJ2-4	TRBV5-4	TRBD2	NA	CASSSGLAGTQWDIQYF	TGTGCCAGCAGCTCGGGACTAGCGGGAACCCAGTGGGACATTCAGTACTTC
16	TRBJ2-1	TRBV9	TRBD2	NA	CASSPRGLAGGNEQFF	TGTGCCAGCAGCCCGAGGGGACTAGCGGGAGGCAATGAGCAGTTCTTC
14	TRBJ2-7	TRBV27	TRBD1	NA	CASSMGTGEYEQYF	TGTGCCAGCAGTATGGGGACAGGGGAGTACGAGCAGTACTTC
16	TRBJ2-7	TRBV7-8	NA	NA	CASSLAGGRTRYEQYF	TGTGCCAGCAGCTTAGCGGGGGGGCGGACTAGGTACGAGCAGTACTTC
14	TRBJ2-2	TRBV10-3	TRBD1	NA	CAIRPGTDTGELFF	TGTGCCATCAGACCTGGGACAGACACCGGGGAGCTGTTTTTT
15	TRBJ2-7	TRBV29-1	TRBD2	NA	CSVEKGLAGAYEQYF	TGCAGCGTTGAGAAGGGACTAGCGGGGGCCTACGAGCAGTACTTC
17	TRBJ2-5	TRBV13	TRBD2	NA	CASSTRASGRHQETQYF	TGTGCCAGCAGCACCAGAGCTAGCGGGAGACACCAAGAGACCCAGTACTTC
17	TRBJ2-5	TRBV11-2	NA	NA	CASSPPLRTSEGETQYF	TGTGCCAGCAGCCCACCCCTACGGACATCGGAGGGAGAGACCCAGTACTTC